These T cell receptor beta chains were read from a single sample in a study of CDR3 diversity in severe acne. From the PCR reads, TCRdb called clonotypes with MiXCR, one entry per CDR3 protein. The table shows some 84,000 distinct CDR3 sequences, with about 52% occurring only once. The sequencing sample was made of blood. The receptors originated from a male donor in good health, serving as a control. Each CDR3 is given with its conserved first and last residue. D genes are given only for firm matches. Rows may omit the clone size; those that give it use once, few, many or a size class.

>.|TRBV24-1|TRBJ2-5|.
CATSDSRPEDQTQYF
TGTGCCACCAGTGATTCCCGGCCGGAGGACCAGACCCAGTACTTC
>.|TRBV7-6|TRBJ1-5|many
CASSLSGDQPQHF
TGTGCCAGCAGCTTAAGTGGAGATCAGCCCCAGCATTTT
>TRBD2|TRBV5-5|TRBJ2-2|.
CASSWPGGTTGELFF
TGTGCCAGCAGCTGGCCGGGGGGAACTACCGGGGAGCTGTTTTTT
>TRBD1|TRBV20-1|TRBJ2-7|few
CSARSGQGPYEQYF
TGCAGTGCGAGGTCGGGACAGGGCCCCTACGAGCAGTACTTC
>TRBD1|TRBV20-1|TRBJ1-1|many
CSASQDRWDTEAFF
TGCAGTGCTAGCCAGGACAGGTGGGACACTGAAGCTTTCTTT
>.|TRBV13|TRBJ2-5|.
CASSHRVETQYF
TGTGCCAGCAGCCATCGGGTGGAGACCCAGTACTTC
>TRBD1|TRBV29-1|TRBJ2-2|.
CSVRRQGDTGELFF
TGCAGCGTGAGAAGACAGGGGGACACCGGGGAGCTGTTTTTT
>.|TRBV7-3|TRBJ2-7|.
CASSPGRLSYEQYF
TGTGCCAGCAGCCCAGGACGGTTATCCTACGAGCAGTACTTC
>.|TRBV5-4|TRBJ2-3|.
CASSLGSWSTDTRYF
TGTGCCAGCAGCTTAGGCAGCTGGAGTACAGATACGCGGTATTTT
>.|TRBV5-8|TRBJ2-7|.
CASSPTPGTYEQYF
TGTGCCAGCAGCCCCACCCCCGGCACCTACGAGCAGTACTTC
>TRBD1|TRBV20-1|TRBJ2-1|once
CSARQGAIDEQFF
TGCAGTGCTAGACAGGGGGCGATCGATGAGCAGTTCTTC
>TRBD1|TRBV20-1|TRBJ1-5|.
CSARDVGGGNQPQHF
TGCAGTGCTAGAGATGTAGGGGGCGGGAATCAGCCCCAGCATTTT
>.|TRBV6-2/TRBV6-3|TRBJ2-7|many
CASRMDRLAYEQYF
TGTGCCAGCAGAATGGACAGACTGGCCTACGAGCAGTACTTC
>.|TRBV7-9|TRBJ2-2|once
CASSPVRDTGELFF
TGTGCCAGCAGCCCCGTCAGGGACACCGGGGAGCTGTTTTTT
>TRBD1|TRBV29-1|TRBJ1-5|few
CSVAGQGFDQPQHF
TGCAGCGTGGCGGGACAGGGGTTCGATCAGCCCCAGCATTTT
>TRBD2|TRBV6-1|TRBJ2-1|.
CAYGGGRYNEQFF
TGTGCCTACGGGGGGGGGCGGTACAATGAGCAGTTCTTC
>.|TRBV14|TRBJ1-6|few
CASSQTGRNSPLHF
TGTGCCAGCAGCCAAACTGGGCGAAATTCACCCCTCCACTTT
>TRBD1|TRBV9|TRBJ1-2|.
CASSGGQGGSGYTF
TGTGCCAGCAGCGGGGGACAGGGGGGATCTGGCTACACCTTC
>.|TRBV6-5|TRBJ2-3|.
CASVTAGSTDTQYF
TGTGCCAGCGTAACTGCTGGGAGCACAGATACGCAGTATTTT
>.|TRBV20-1|TRBJ2-6|many
CGKSSGANVLTF
TGCGGGAAGAGCTCTGGGGCCAACGTCCTGACTTTC
>.|TRBV5-1|TRBJ2-7|.
CASNLAGNEQYF
TGCGCCAGCAACCTGGCAGGGAACGAGCAGTACTTC
>.|TRBV5-1|TRBJ2-4|many
CASSVQGGSKNIQYF
TGCGCCAGCAGCGTCCAGGGGGGGTCCAAAAACATTCAGTACTTC
>.|TRBV6-1|TRBJ2-1|many
CASRGGTRDLTWQFF
TGTGCCAGCAGGGGGGGCACCCGAGATCTTACATGGCAGTTCTTC
>TRBD2|TRBV2|TRBJ2-7|.
CASRTGGAAYEQYF
TGTGCCAGCAGGACCGGGGGGGCCGCCTACGAGCAGTACTTC
>.|TRBV6-1|TRBJ2-4|.
CASSYAGSDIQYF
TGTGCCAGCAGTTACGCTGGGAGCGACATTCAGTACTTC
>TRBD1|TRBV6-2/TRBV6-3|TRBJ2-5|many
CASSYATGSRETQYF
TGTGCCAGCAGTTACGCGACAGGGAGTAGGGAGACCCAGTACTTC
>.|TRBV20-1|TRBJ2-7|few
CSARTESYEQYF
TGCAGTGCTAGAACGGAGTCCTACGAGCAGTACTTC
>.|TRBV7-9|TRBJ2-7|.
CASSSQLTPYEQYF
TGTGCCAGCAGCTCCCAACTGACCCCCTACGAGCAGTACTTC
>.|TRBV27|TRBJ1-2|.
CASSAGLAGYTF
TGTGCCAGCAGTGCAGGGTTAGCTGGCTACACCTTC
>.|TRBV7-6|TRBJ1-2|.
CASSRDSGGYGYTF
TGTGCCAGCAGCCGAGACAGTGGGGGGTATGGCTACACCTTC
>.|TRBV11-2|TRBJ2-7|many
CASSQGSLYEQYF
TGTGCCAGCAGCCAGGGGAGCCTCTACGAGCAGTACTTC
>.|TRBV5-5|TRBJ1-4|many
CASSGFTGSVAEKLFF
TGTGCCAGCAGCGGGTTCACAGGGTCTGTGGCTGAAAAACTGTTTTTT
>.|TRBV19|TRBJ1-1|few
CASNPADMNTEAFF
TGTGCCAGTAACCCGGCAGACATGAACACTGAAGCTTTCTTT
>.|TRBV24-1|TRBJ1-1|many
CATSDSTGNTEAFF
TGTGCCACCAGTGATTCGACAGGGAACACTGAAGCTTTCTTT
>.|TRBV6-1|TRBJ1-5|many
CASSDSMVQPQHF
TGTGCCAGCAGTGATAGTATGGTCCAGCCCCAGCATTTT
>.|TRBV2|TRBJ2-7|.
CASSEPGRTYEQYF
TGTGCCAGCAGCGAACCGGGACGTACCTACGAGCAGTACTTC
>.|TRBV24-1|TRBJ1-1|.
CATSDIREGRATFF
TGTGCCACCAGTGACATAAGAGAGGGGAGGGCGACTTTCTTT
>.|TRBV5-8|TRBJ2-3|many
CASSLQQGTSDTQYF
TGTGCCAGCAGCTTGCAGCAGGGGACATCAGATACGCAGTATTTT
>.|TRBV20-1|TRBJ2-5|many
CSARDWAKETQYF
TGCAGTGCTAGAGACTGGGCTAAAGAGACCCAGTACTTC
>.|TRBV7-6|TRBJ2-1|.
CASSRRQGSYNEQFF
TGTGCCAGCAGTCGCCGTCAGGGGTCCTACAATGAGCAGTTCTTC
>.|TRBV2|TRBJ1-6|many
CASSELGGTVNSPLHF
TGTGCCAGCAGTGAATTAGGAGGGACGGTTAATTCACCCCTCCACTTT
>.|TRBV24-1|TRBJ1-5|once
CATSVSGYSNQPQHF
TGTGCCACCAGTGTTTCGGGGTATAGCAATCAGCCCCAGCATTTT
>TRBD2|TRBV24-1|TRBJ2-3|many
CATFYSIVLAGEADTQYF
TGTGCCACCTTTTATAGTATAGTACTAGCGGGAGAGGCGGATACGCAGTATTTT
>.|TRBV19|TRBJ1-6|.
CASRKGVWDNSPLHF
TGTGCCAGTAGGAAAGGGGTATGGGATAATTCACCCCTCCACTTT
>TRBD2|TRBV12-3/TRBV12-4|TRBJ2-1|.
CASSLRAGGGEQFF
TGTGCCAGCAGTTTGAGAGCGGGAGGGGGGGAGCAGTTCTTC
>.|TRBV6-5|TRBJ1-1|many
CASSYKGYLTEAFF
TGTGCCAGCAGTTACAAGGGGTACCTCACTGAAGCTTTCTTT
>TRBD1|TRBV19|TRBJ1-5|.
CASSIRSDRVNNQPQHF
TGTGCCAGTAGTATCCGATCTGACAGGGTGAACAATCAGCCCCAGCATTTT